The present TCR beta chain was sequenced within a study of graft-versus-host responses after intestinal transplantation. The study's findings and limits: Investigators detected GvH clones in recipient marrow, with some emerging earlier in ileum or blood.

The CDR3 sequence is 14 residues long. Germline lookup yields CDR1 SGHDN and CDR2 FVKESK. Trimming removed 1 base from V and 6 bases from J; junction bases left unmatched: 3. A note on this clone: Its antigen is unidentified.

Produced via immunoSEQ multiplex PCR; TCRdb's table is partial and in-frame only. The data show approximately 120,000 clones, over 85% seen once. V is TRBV14 and J is TRBJ2-1; 7 nucleotides agree with TRBD2. Sequencing was performed on unstimulated CD4+ T cells sorted from spleen or lymph node cells, taken before intestinal transplant. This TCR was sampled from a human donor who received an intestinal transplant. CDR3 loop: CASSQGSGGNEQFF. CDR3 DNA: TGTGCCAGCAGCCAAGGGTCGGGGGGCAATGAGCAGTTCTTC.